This entry lists 27 T cell receptor beta chains sequenced from one sample in a study of CD8+CD57+ T cells in acquired aplastic anemia. The template for TCR beta VDJ and CDR3 sequence profiling was genomic DNA. TCRdb called the reads again in MiXCR, with one record for every CDR3 protein. The sample lists under 350,000 distinct CDR3 sequences; roughly half were seen once. Sample: sorted CD4+, CD8+, or CD8+CD57+ T cells (not recorded which) from PBMCs. These receptor sequences come from a human donor with severe aplastic anemia or a healthy control (not recorded which).

V is TRBV10-3 and J is TRBJ1-4; D remains ambiguous. V gave up 0 bases and J gave up 12 bases, with 14 bases separating them. CDR3 length: 14 amino acids. In germline, CDR1 is ENHRY, CDR2 SYGVKD. In nucleotides, the CDR3 is TGTGCCATCAGTGAGTCGGGCAGCCTGGTAGAACTGTTTTTT. It codes for CAISESGSLVELFF.

This clonotype was recorded a few times. V and J are TRBV29-1 and TRBJ2-1; D might be TRBD2 (6 bases). V shed 4 bases and J shed 1 base, with 8 bases lying between them. Per the germline V gene, CDR1 is SQVTM and CDR2 is ANQGSEA. This CDR3 is built from 13 residues. The chain's CDR3 is CSVVGGSYNEQFF. CDR3 DNA sequence: TGCAGCGTTGTCGGGGGTTCCTACAATGAGCAGTTCTTC.

Concerning this clonotype: This is likely a read error, given that the CDR3 carries no conserved phenylalanine or tryptophan at its end. The chain combines TRBV15 with TRBJ2-7; D is ambiguous. The germline V gene encodes CDR1 LNHNV and CDR2 YYDKDF (reference sequence). This CDR3 contains 12 residues. The CDR3 DNA follows: TGTGCCAGCAGCTTGACGGCCTACGAGCAGTACTCC. Amino acids: CASSLTAYEQYS.

The sample holds one count of this clonotype. The gene calls are TRBV20-1 and TRBJ2-2; 8 bases are shared with TRBD2. This CDR3 spans 14 amino acids. The V segment lost 0 bases and the J segment 7 bases; nucleotides outside the gene matches: 4. CDR1 and CDR2 (germline): DFQATT, SNEGSKA (reference sequence). This CDR3 reads CSAREPGGLGELFF. The CDR3 DNA reads as TGCAGTGCTAGAGAGCCGGGAGGGCTCGGGGAGCTGTTTTTT.

This clonotype was detected a few times. The J gene is TRBJ1-3, the V gene TRBV30; D call uncertain. Per the germline V gene, CDR1 is GTSNPN and CDR2 is SVGIG (reference sequence). V lost 4 bases and J 1 base, leaving 2 bases between the germline ends. The CDR3 sequence is 11 residues long. CDR3 DNA sequence: TGTGCCTGGATGTCTGGAAACACCATATATTTT. It specifies CAWMSGNTIYF.

This sequence joins TRBV5-6 and TRBJ2-5; D unclear. The CDR3 runs 14 residues. CDR1 is SGHDT, CDR2 YYEEEE, per germline. V lost 6 bases to trimming and J lost 2 bases, with 14 bases between them. CDR3 residues: CASNVWMGQETQYF. Written as DNA, the CDR3 is TGTGCCAGCAACGTTTGGATGGGACAAGAGACCCAGTACTTC.

This clonotype was seen at least ten times. J is TRBJ1-4 and V is TRBV6-1; maybe TRBD1 (6 bases). V was trimmed by 6 bases and J by 8 bases, leaving 19 bases between them. Germline CDR1 reads MNHNS; CDR2 reads SASEGT. The CDR3 loop spans 15 amino acids. The CDR3 nucleotides are TGTGCCAGCAGGGTTAGCCCACTCAGGGGAGAAAAACTGTTTTTT. It translates to CASRVSPLRGEKLFF.

The chain carries TRBV11-2 and TRBJ2-1, with D unresolved. Trimming took 5 bases from V and 9 from J, leaving 11 bases between them. CDR1 is SGHAT and CDR2 is FQNNGV in the germline V gene. There are 12 residues in the CDR3. CDR3 sequence reads: CASSASPVEQFF. The CDR3, as DNA: TGTGCCAGCAGCGCGTCACCGGTTGAGCAGTTCTTC.

V usage is TRBV6-5 and J usage is TRBJ2-1; 8 bases agree with TRBD1. With 6 bases clipped from V and 9 bases from J, the junction kept 10 bases outside the gene matches. Germline lookup yields CDR1 MNHEY and CDR2 SVGAGI. The CDR3 spans 14 residues. The CDR3 DNA reads TGTGCCAGCAGCCTGACAGGGGAGATAGTTGAGCAGTTCTTC. It codes for CASSLTGEIVEQFF.

This clonotype was seen many times. The chain carries TRBV20-1 and TRBJ2-1; 12 bases are a match to TRBD2. The CDR3 sequence is 15 residues long. Germline assignment: CDR1 DFQATT and CDR2 SNEGSKA (reference sequence). V was pared by 6 bases and J by 7 bases, with 10 bases of the junction left unmatched. Written as DNA, the CDR3 is TGCAGTGCAAGCCGGACTAGCGGGGTGTCAAATGAGCAGTTCTTC. This translates into CSASRTSGVSNEQFF.

The V gene is TRBV20-1, the J gene TRBJ2-3; TRBD2 matches 9 bases. There are 14 residues in the CDR3. The ends lost 6 bases at V and 5 bases at J; junction bases unmatched: 9. Looked up from germline, CDR1 is DFQATT and CDR2 is SNEGSKA (reference sequence). CDR3 DNA: TGCAGTGCACCGCGGGGGGGCCCGGTAGATACGCAGTATTTT. Translation gives CSAPRGGPVDTQYF.

In this sample, this clonotype turned up a few times. V and J are TRBV20-1 and TRBJ2-1, with TRBD2 matching 8 bases. CDR3 length: 14 residues. CDR1 is DFQATT and CDR2 is SNEGSKA in the germline V gene (reference sequence). V lost 7 bases, J lost 2 bases, and 7 bases stayed unmatched. CDR3 in DNA: TGCAGTGTTCTACTAGCGGTGCCCTACAATGAGCAGTTCTTC. Protein sequence: CSVLLAVPYNEQFF.

The rearrangement links TRBV10-3 to TRBJ1-1; TRBD1 might be the D (5 bases). Germline loops: CDR1 ENHRY, CDR2 SYGVKD. The CDR3 contains 14 residues. The V gene lost 0 bases and the J gene lost 4 bases, with 9 bases spanning the gap. In DNA form, the CDR3 reads TGTGCCATCAGTGAGTCCGGGGGGTTCACTGAAGCTTTCTTT. Protein product: CAISESGGFTEAFF.

About this clonotype: The CDR3 ends on some other residue instead of the conserved phenylalanine or tryptophan, so this is likely a read error. Here the CDR3 DNA reads TGTGCCATCAGTGAGTTTGTCCAGTCTGGAAACACCATATATCTT. Translating it yields CAISEFVQSGNTIYL. The chain recombines TRBV10-3 with TRBJ1-3; D is ambiguous. CDR3 size: 15 residues. Germline-derived CDR1 and CDR2 are ENHRY and SYGVKD. Between the trimmed V and J ends, which lost 1 base and 1 base, there was a span of 8 bases.

The rearrangement joins TRBV7-8 to TRBJ2-7, with 9 bases fitting TRBD1. V trimming: 5 bases; J trimming: 10 bases; junction bases outside the gene matches: 6. The CDR3 runs 12 residues. Germline V gene sequence: CDR1 SGHVS, CDR2 FQNEAQ. The CDR3 sequence is CASSTGGKGQYF. In DNA, the CDR3 is TGTGCCAGCAGCACAGGGGGCAAGGGACAGTACTTC.

The rearrangement joins TRBV14 to TRBJ1-1; D is uncertain. The CDR3 spans 13 residues. The V and J ends lost 2 bases and 6 bases respectively, with 10 bases between them. Germline V gene lookup returns CDR1 SGHDN and CDR2 FVKESK. The CDR3 sequence is CASSQSRIAEAFF. Written as DNA, the CDR3 is TGTGCCAGCAGCCAATCCAGGATTGCTGAAGCTTTCTTT.

This clonotype appeared many times. This chain links TRBV2 with TRBJ2-6; the D gene is possibly TRBD2 (7 bases). This CDR3 region has 10 residues. CDR1 and CDR2 from the germline V gene are SNHLY and FYNNEI. V was trimmed by 8 bases and J by 14 bases, leaving 10 bases between them. The CDR3 region is CASGGALLTF. The CDR3 nucleotides are TGTGCCAGCGGGGGGGCTCTCCTGACTTTC.

The CDR3 protein is CAITSGQEIGEQYF. The CDR3, as DNA: TGTGCCATCACTTCCGGACAGGAGATCGGCGAGCAGTACTTC. The chain has TRBV10-3 and TRBJ2-7; 7 nucleotides match TRBD1. This CDR3 is 14 amino acids long. From germline, CDR1 is ENHRY and CDR2 SYGVKD. The J segment lost 6 bases and the V segment lost 7 bases, leaving 12 bases of the junction unmatched.

This clonotype has ten or more counts. The chain has TRBV19 and TRBJ1-5, with D unclear. Trimming cost V 5 bases and J 1 base, with 9 bases left between them. Germline loops: CDR1 LNHDA, CDR2 SQIVND (reference sequence). The CDR3 is made up of 14 amino acids. As DNA, the CDR3 is TGTGCCAGTAGTGCAAGGACGAGCAATCAGCCCCAGCATTTT. It is translated as CASSARTSNQPQHF.

In regard to this clonotype: An end of the junction differs from the germline gene, which may be a read error. The chain joins TRBV20-1 to TRBJ1-1; the match to TRBD1 covers 7 bases. The CDR3 length is 15 residues. Germline V gene lookup returns CDR1 DFQATT and CDR2 SNEGSKA (reference sequence). CDR3 nucleotides: TGCAGTGCTAAGGGAACGGGACAGACGAGCACTGAAGCCTTCTTT. Its protein product is CSAKGTGQTSTEAFF.

With respect to this clonotype: As the CDR3 is not closed by the conserved phenylalanine or tryptophan, this likely results from a read error. This sequence joins TRBV7-8 and TRBJ2-1; D is undetermined. Per the germline V gene, CDR1 is SGHVS and CDR2 is FQNEAQ. The CDR3 has 14 amino acids. The CDR3 bases are TGCGCCAGCAGCCAAGCGCTGGATTACAATGAGCAGTTCCTC. Its translation is CASSQALDYNEQFL.

This chain joins TRBV7-9 and TRBJ2-5; 15 bases align to TRBD2. Germline lookup yields CDR1 SEHNR and CDR2 FQNEAQ (reference sequence). The J segment lost 5 bases and the V segment lost 3 bases, leaving 7 bases of the junction unmatched. The CDR3 extends over 17 amino acids. CDR3: CASSFPGLAGGMETQYF. For the CDR3, the DNA is TGTGCCAGCAGCTTCCCGGGACTAGCGGGAGGTATGGAGACCCAGTACTTC.

V gene TRBV7-2 combines with J gene TRBJ1-2; D is unclear. Germline CDR1 and CDR2: SGHTA and FQGNSA. The CDR3 covers 14 residues. V lost 5 bases, J lost 10 bases, and 20 bases lay in between. CDR3: CASSVSASKDDYTF. As DNA, the CDR3 is TGTGCCAGCAGCGTAAGTGCCAGCAAGGACGACTACACCTTC.

The chain joins TRBV20-1 to TRBJ2-1; 9 bases line up with TRBD1. This CDR3 is 15 amino acids long. Germline-derived CDR1 and CDR2 are DFQATT and SNEGSKA (reference sequence). The trim removed 5 bases at V and 6 bases at J, leaving 11 bases unmatched. The CDR3 DNA sequence: TGCAGTGCTCTAACCGGGACAGGGAGGGTCAATGAGCAGTTCTTC. Translation gives CSALTGTGRVNEQFF.

The chain recombines TRBV2 with TRBJ2-1; no firm D call. From germline, CDR1 is SNHLY and CDR2 FYNNEI. The V and J ends lost 5 bases and 0 bases respectively, with 5 bases between them. The CDR3 length is 13 residues. DNA of the CDR3: TGTGCCAGCAGTTACGACTCCTACAATGAGCAGTTCTTC. Its protein product is CASSYDSYNEQFF.

For this clonotype: One base away lies a much larger clone, so this may be a sequencing read error. The V and J genes are TRBV30 and TRBJ1-2; unclear D gene. The CDR3 covers 14 residues. Between the trimmed V and J ends, which lost 0 bases and 6 bases, there was a span of 14 bases. Germline V gene data show CDR1 as GTSNPN and CDR2 as SVGIG (reference sequence). This chain's CDR3 is CAWSVRVRRDGYTF. The CDR3 DNA follows: TGTGCCTGGAGTGTACGGGTGAGGAGGGATGGCTACACCTTC.

This clonotype was seen many times. The chain uses TRBV20-1 and TRBJ1-1, with D possibly TRBD1 on 5 matching bases. Germline assignment: CDR1 DFQATT and CDR2 SNEGSKA (reference sequence). The CDR3 extends over 14 amino acids. Trimming left V 3 bases short and J 3 bases short, with 14 bases between. The CDR3 sequence: CSARGRGFDTEAFF. DNA of the CDR3: TGCAGTGCTAGGGGAAGGGGATTTGACACTGAAGCTTTCTTT.